The T cell receptor beta chain under discussion was sequenced for a study of cytomegalovirus exposure and HLA in healthy donors. Study-wide background: Around 83% of 398 genotyped donors fell in the Caucasian-associated ancestry cluster. Findings and limits, study-wide: As a later analysis revealed, the rate of TCR association differed by HLA locus, with DRB1 most and HLA-C fewest. A list of approximately 150 TCR beta chains associated with cytomegalovirus was given. About 87% or about 30% of the time was how often most TCR beta V segments were productive, according to an earlier analysis.

This clone showed up just a few times. Its antigen is unknown. Germline V gives CDR1 SGHNT, CDR2 YYREEE (reference sequence). V was trimmed by 4 bases and J by 4 bases, leaving 11 bases between them. CDR3 length: 13 amino acids. Primers: 60 Vbeta forward and 13 Jbeta reverse. Assay: immunoSEQ multiplex PCR; the TCRdb copy retains only in-frame clones and omits some. The data hold around 180,000 clones, with roughly 80% observed a single time. Sequencing was done on a sample of PBMCs. The gene calls are TRBV5-4 and TRBJ1-2; D uncertain. The TCR originated in a woman aged 50 to 65 in good health and CMV-seropositive. Here the CDR3 reads CASSPAGSYGYTF. The CDR3, as DNA: TGTGCCAGCAGCCCAGCCGGGAGCTATGGCTACACCTTC.